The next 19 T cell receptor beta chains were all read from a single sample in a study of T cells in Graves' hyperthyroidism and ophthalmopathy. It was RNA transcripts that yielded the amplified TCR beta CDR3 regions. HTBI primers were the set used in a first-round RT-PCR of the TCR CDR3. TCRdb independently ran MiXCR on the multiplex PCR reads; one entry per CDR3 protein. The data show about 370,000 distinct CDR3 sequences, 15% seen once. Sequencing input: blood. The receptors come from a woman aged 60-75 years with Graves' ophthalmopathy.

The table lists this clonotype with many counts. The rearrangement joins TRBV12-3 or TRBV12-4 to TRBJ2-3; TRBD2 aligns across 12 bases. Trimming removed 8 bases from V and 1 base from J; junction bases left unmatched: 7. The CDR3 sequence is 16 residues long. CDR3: CASWPSGRAGTDTQYF. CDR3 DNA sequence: TGTGCCAGCTGGCCTAGCGGGAGGGCGGGCACAGATACGCAGTATTTT.

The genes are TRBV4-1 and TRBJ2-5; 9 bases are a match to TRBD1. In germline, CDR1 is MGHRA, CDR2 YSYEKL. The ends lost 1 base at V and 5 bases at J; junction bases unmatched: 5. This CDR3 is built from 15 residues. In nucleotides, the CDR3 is TGCGCCAGCAGCCAAGCGGGACAGGGATTGGAGACCCAGTACTTC. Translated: CASSQAGQGLETQYF.

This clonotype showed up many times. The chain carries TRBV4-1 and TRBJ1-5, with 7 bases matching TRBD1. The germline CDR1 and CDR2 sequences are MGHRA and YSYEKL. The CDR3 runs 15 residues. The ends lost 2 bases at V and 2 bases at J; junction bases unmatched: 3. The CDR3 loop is CASSQRQGGNQPQHF. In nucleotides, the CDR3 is TGCGCCAGCAGCCAAAGACAGGGTGGCAATCAGCCCCAGCATTTT.

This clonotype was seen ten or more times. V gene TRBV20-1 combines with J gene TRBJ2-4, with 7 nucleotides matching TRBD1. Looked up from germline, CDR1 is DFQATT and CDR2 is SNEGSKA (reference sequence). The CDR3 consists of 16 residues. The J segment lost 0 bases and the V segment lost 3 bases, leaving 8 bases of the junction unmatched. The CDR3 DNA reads TGCAGTGCTAGCCCCCCGACAGGGTTAGCCAAAAACATTCAGTACTTC. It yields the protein CSASPPTGLAKNIQYF.

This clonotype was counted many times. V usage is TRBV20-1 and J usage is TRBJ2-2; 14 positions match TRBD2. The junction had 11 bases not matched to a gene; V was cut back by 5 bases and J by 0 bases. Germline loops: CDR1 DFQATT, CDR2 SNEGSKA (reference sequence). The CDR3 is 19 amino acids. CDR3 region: CSAHPPRTSGRSNTGELFF. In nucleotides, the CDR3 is TGCAGTGCTCACCCCCCGAGGACTAGCGGGAGGTCGAACACCGGGGAGCTGTTTTTT.

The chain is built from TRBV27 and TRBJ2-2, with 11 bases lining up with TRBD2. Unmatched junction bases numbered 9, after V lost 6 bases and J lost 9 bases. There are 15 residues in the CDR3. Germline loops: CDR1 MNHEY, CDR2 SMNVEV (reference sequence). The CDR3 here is CASSSGTSGHRELFF. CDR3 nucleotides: TGTGCCAGCAGCTCTGGGACTAGCGGCCACCGGGAGCTGTTTTTT.

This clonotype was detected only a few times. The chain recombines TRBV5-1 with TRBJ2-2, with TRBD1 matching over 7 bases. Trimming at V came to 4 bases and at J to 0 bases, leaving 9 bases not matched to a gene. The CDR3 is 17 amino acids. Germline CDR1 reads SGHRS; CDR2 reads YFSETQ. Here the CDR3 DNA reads TGCGCCAGCAGCCCTACCTCCGGGACAGCGAACACCGGGGAGCTGTTTTTT. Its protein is CASSPTSGTANTGELFF.

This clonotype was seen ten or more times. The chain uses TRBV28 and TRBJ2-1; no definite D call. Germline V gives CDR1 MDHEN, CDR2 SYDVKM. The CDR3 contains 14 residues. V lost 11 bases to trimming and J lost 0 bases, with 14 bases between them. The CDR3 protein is CAGSGGSSYNEQFF. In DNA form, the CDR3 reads TGTGCCGGAAGTGGCGGTAGCTCCTACAATGAGCAGTTCTTC.

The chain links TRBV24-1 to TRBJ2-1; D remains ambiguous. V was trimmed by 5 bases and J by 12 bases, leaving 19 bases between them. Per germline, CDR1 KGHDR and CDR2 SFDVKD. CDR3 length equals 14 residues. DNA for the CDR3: TGTGCCACCAGTGTCCCTTTCGATTCTGGCGGGCAGTTCTTC. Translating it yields CATSVPFDSGGQFF.

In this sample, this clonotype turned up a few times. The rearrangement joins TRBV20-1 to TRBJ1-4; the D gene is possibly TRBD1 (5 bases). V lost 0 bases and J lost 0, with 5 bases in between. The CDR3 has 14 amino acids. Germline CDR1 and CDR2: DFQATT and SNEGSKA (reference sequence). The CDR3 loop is CSARETATNEKLFF. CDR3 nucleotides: TGCAGTGCTAGAGAGACAGCAACTAATGAAAAACTGTTTTTT.

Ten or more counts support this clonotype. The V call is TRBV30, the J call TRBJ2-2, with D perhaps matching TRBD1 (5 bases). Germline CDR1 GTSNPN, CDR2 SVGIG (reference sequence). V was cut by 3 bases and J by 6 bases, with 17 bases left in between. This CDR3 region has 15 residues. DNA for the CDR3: TGTGCCTGGAGCGCGGCAGGGAATTTCCCCGGGGAGCTGTTTTTT. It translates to CAWSAAGNFPGELFF.

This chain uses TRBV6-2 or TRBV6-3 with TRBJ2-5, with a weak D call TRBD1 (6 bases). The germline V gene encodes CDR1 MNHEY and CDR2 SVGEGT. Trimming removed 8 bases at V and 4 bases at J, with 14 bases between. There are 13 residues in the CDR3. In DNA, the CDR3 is TGTGCCAGCTCTCCAGGGGCATTAGAGACCCAGTACTTC. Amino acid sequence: CASSPGALETQYF.

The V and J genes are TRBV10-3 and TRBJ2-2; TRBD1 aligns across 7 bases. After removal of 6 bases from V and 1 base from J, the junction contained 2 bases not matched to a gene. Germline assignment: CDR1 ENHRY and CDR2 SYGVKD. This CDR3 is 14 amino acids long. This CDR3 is CAIRGTENTGELFF. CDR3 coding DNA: TGTGCCATCAGGGGGACAGAGAACACCGGGGAGCTGTTTTTT.

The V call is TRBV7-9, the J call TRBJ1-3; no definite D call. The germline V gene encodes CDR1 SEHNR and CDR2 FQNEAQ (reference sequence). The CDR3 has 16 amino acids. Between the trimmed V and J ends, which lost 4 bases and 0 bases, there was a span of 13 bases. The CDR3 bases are TGTGCCAGCAGCTCAATTCCTGAGGGCTCTGGAAACACCATATATTTT. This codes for CASSSIPEGSGNTIYF. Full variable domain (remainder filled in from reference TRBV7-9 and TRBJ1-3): DTGVSQNPRHKITKRGQNVTFRCDPISEHNRLYWYRQTLGQGPEFLTYFQNEAQLEKSRLLSDRFSAERPKGSFSTLEIQRTEQGDSAMYLCASSSIPEGSGNTIYFGEGSWLTVV.

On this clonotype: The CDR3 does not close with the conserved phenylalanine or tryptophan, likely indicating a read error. The CDR3 nucleotides read TGTGCCAGCAGCCCCGGGACAGGAGGATTCTACGAGCAGTACCTC. Protein: CASSPGTGGFYEQYL. The chain links TRBV7-3 to TRBJ2-7, with TRBD1 matching over 8 bases. With V trimmed by 5 bases and J by 3 bases, 9 bases remained unmatched. The CDR3 totals 15 residues. Germline CDR1 SGHTA, CDR2 FQGTGA.

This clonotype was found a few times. The CDR3, as DNA: TGCAGTGCTAGAGTAGTAGCGGGAGTCTACGAGCAGTACTTC. It codes for CSARVVAGVYEQYF. The chain carries TRBV20-1 and TRBJ2-7; TRBD2 aligns across 9 bases. This CDR3 region has 14 residues. V dropped 1 base and J dropped 3; count of bases not matched to a gene: 4. Germline V gene sequence: CDR1 DFQATT, CDR2 SNEGSKA (reference sequence).

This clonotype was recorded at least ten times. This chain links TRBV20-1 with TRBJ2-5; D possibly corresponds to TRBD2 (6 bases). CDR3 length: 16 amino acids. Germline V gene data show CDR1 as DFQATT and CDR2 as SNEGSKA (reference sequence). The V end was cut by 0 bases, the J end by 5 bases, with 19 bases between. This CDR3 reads CSARDRGGTGGETQYF. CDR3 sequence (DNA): TGCAGTGCTAGAGATCGGGGTGGAACAGGAGGGGAGACCCAGTACTTC.

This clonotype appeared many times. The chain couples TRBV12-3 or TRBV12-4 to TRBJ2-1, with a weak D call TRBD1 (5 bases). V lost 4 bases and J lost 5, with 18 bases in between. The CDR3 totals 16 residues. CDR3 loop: CASSSQTVLLHNEQFF. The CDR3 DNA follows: TGTGCCAGCAGTTCCCAGACAGTCCTACTGCACAATGAGCAGTTCTTC.

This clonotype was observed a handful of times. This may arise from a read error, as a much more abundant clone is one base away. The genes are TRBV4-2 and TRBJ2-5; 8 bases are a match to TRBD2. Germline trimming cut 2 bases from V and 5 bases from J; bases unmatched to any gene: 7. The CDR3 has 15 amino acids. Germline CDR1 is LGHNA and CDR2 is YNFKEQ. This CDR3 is CASSQTPREVETQYF. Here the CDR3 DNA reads TGTGCCAGCAGCCAAACCCCGCGGGAGGTGGAGACCCAGTACTTC.